In this sample, the clone carrying this T cell receptor (beta chain) turned up a few times. The CDR3 totals 16 residues. Germline-derived CDR1 and CDR2 are MNHNS and SASEGT. V dropped 4 bases and J dropped 0; count of bases not matched to a gene: 3. This sample was included in a study of blood T cell repertoires in COVID-19. Only in-frame clones appear in the TCRdb table, and some are missing; sequencing was by immunoSEQ multiplex PCR. Of 320,000 or so clones listed, approximately 91% are singletons. Sequences were obtained from PBMCs or T cells enriched from blood (not recorded which). The chain employs TRBV6-1 and TRBJ1-5; 10 bases map to TRBD1. The receptor's source is a man between 60 and 75 years old who had recovered from COVID-19. CDR3 bases: TGTGCCAGCAGTGGGTGGACAGGGGGTAGCAATCAGCCCCAGCATTTT. This encodes CASSGWTGGSNQPQHF.